These 12 T cell receptor beta chains were all obtained from the same sample, sequenced in a study of CD8 T cells in ankylosing spondylitis. TCRdb re-derived calls from the 5' RACE reads in MiXCR, one entry per CDR3 protein. The repertoire holds about 90,000 distinct CDR3 sequences, with more than 25% as singletons. Sequenced material: blood, either unsorted or a sorted T cell fraction (not recorded which). The receptors originated from a male donor with ankylosing spondylitis or in good health (not recorded which).

In its sample, this clonotype was seen a few times. The chain employs TRBV7-9 and TRBJ1-5; no firm D call. V dropped 2 bases and J dropped 5 bases, with 7 bases sitting between them. CDR3 length: 13 residues. The germline V gene encodes CDR1 SEHNR and CDR2 FQNEAQ (reference sequence). The CDR3 DNA is TGTGCCAGCAGCTTACAGGATGATCAGCCCCAGCATTTT. Translated, it gives CASSLQDDQPQHF.

This clonotype was seen just once. The V and J genes are TRBV5-1 and TRBJ2-5, with unresolved D. Trimming stripped 1 base from V and 4 bases from J, with 8 bases between. The CDR3 has 13 amino acids. Per germline, CDR1 SGHRS and CDR2 YFSETQ. CDR3 in DNA: TGCGCCAGCAGCTTGAATGTGGGAGAGACCCAGTACTTC. It is translated as CASSLNVGETQYF.

This clonotype was counted only a few times. V usage is TRBV3-1 and J usage is TRBJ2-1; 7 positions agree with TRBD2. The CDR3 covers 14 residues. After removal of 3 bases from V and 6 bases from J, the junction contained 5 bases not matched to a gene. Per the germline V gene, CDR1 is LGHDT and CDR2 is YNNKEL (reference sequence). CDR3 protein: CASSQGGSLNEQFF. The DNA for the CDR3 is TGTGCCAGCAGCCAGGGCGGGAGTCTCAATGAGCAGTTCTTC.

This clonotype has more than one count but fewer than ten. V usage is TRBV7-3 and J usage is TRBJ1-1; D is ambiguous. Germline V gene lookup returns CDR1 SGHTA and CDR2 FQGTGA. V dropped 5 bases and J dropped 0 bases, with 13 bases sitting between them. The CDR3 is 15 amino acids. The CDR3 sequence is CASSALGRMNTEAFF. Written as DNA, the CDR3 is TGTGCCAGCAGCGCCCTGGGCCGGATGAACACTGAAGCTTTCTTT.

V usage is TRBV5-1 and J usage is TRBJ1-2, with D tentatively TRBD1 (5 bases). Trimming took 0 bases from V and 6 from J, leaving 12 bases between them. The CDR3 spans 14 residues. The V gene's germline CDR1 is SGHRS and CDR2 YFSETQ. The CDR3 nucleotides read TGCGCCAGCAGCTTGGTCGTCGGGGCGGATGGCTACACCTTC. Translation gives CASSLVVGADGYTF.

This chain links TRBV4-1 with TRBJ1-5; TRBD1 might be the D (5 bases). Germline values: CDR1 MGHRA, CDR2 YSYEKL. Trimming took off 5 bases at V and 5 bases at J, with 22 bases between the two ends. The CDR3 runs 17 residues. The CDR3 loop reads CASSLQALSRPDQPQHF. The CDR3 DNA is TGCGCCAGCAGCTTACAGGCCCTGTCAAGGCCCGATCAGCCCCAGCATTTT.

This chain connects TRBV20-1 to TRBJ2-2; D possibly corresponds to TRBD2 (6 bases). Between the trimmed V and J ends, which lost 0 bases and 6 bases, there was a span of 8 bases. Germline loops: CDR1 DFQATT, CDR2 SNEGSKA (reference sequence). This CDR3 is built from 13 residues. The CDR3 DNA reads TGCAGTGCTAGAGAAGGGGAGGCCGGGGAGCTGTTTTTT. Residues: CSAREGEAGELFF.

The chain uses TRBV7-9 and TRBJ1-1; 7 nucleotides agree with TRBD1. V was pared by 3 bases and J by 10 bases, with 11 bases of the junction left unmatched. Germline V gene data show CDR1 as SEHNR and CDR2 as FQNEAQ (reference sequence). This CDR3 comprises 14 residues. The CDR3 DNA follows: TGTGCCAGCAGCTTGGGATCACAGGGGATGGGAGCTTTCTTT. Its protein product is CASSLGSQGMGAFF.

The V gene is TRBV20-1, the J gene TRBJ1-6; the D is unclear. Germline CDR1 reads DFQATT; CDR2 reads SNEGSKA (reference sequence). V lost 5 bases and J 9 bases, leaving 14 bases between the germline ends. The CDR3 has 13 residues. For the CDR3, the DNA is TGCAGTGCTCCCTCTGCCGGGAGTTCACCCCTCCACTTT. Translation gives CSAPSAGSSPLHF.

This clonotype was found many times. The chain couples TRBV10-1 to TRBJ1-1; D not certain. V shed 0 bases and J shed 1 base, with 9 bases lying between them. Germline CDR1 WNHNN, CDR2 SYGVQD (reference sequence). This CDR3 is built from 15 residues. As DNA, the CDR3 is TGCGCCAGCAGTGAGTCGAAGGATGGGAACACTGAAGCTTTCTTT. Translation gives CASSESKDGNTEAFF.

The chain carries TRBV2 and TRBJ1-2, with 9 bases lining up with TRBD1. The V segment lost 0 bases and the J segment 3 bases; nucleotides outside the gene matches: 5. CDR1 and CDR2 (germline): SNHLY, FYNNEI. The CDR3 covers 16 residues. The CDR3 DNA follows: TGTGCCAGCAGTGAAGCGCGGACAGGGGTCTACTATGGCTACACCTTC. Protein sequence: CASSEARTGVYYGYTF.

V and J are TRBV20-1 and TRBJ2-4; D is undetermined. V lost 5 bases to trimming and J lost 3 bases, with 11 bases between them. There are 13 residues in the CDR3. CDR1 and CDR2 (germline): DFQATT, SNEGSKA (reference sequence). The CDR3 spells CSAYTKSKNIQYF. In DNA, the CDR3 is TGCAGTGCTTACACTAAGAGCAAAAACATTCAGTACTTC.